The 19 T cell receptor beta chains below were found in one sample sequenced in a study of vaccination effects on CD4 cells after COVID-19. The assay was immunoSEQ multiplex PCR, and TCRdb's table has in-frame clones only and misses some. Of about 41,000 clones in the sample, 70% to 85% were seen once. These receptors lack a known antigen. After expansion with viral peptide pools in the ViraFEST assay, antigen-specific CD4+ T cells were sequenced. With approximately 10 days of culture completed, CD4+ T cells were isolated. In the vaccine recipients, nucleocapsid antibodies were negative and there was no prior SARS-CoV-2 infection. The material was CD4+ T cells from PBMCs cultured with HCoV-NL63 spike peptides, obtained before COVID-19 vaccination. The source is a human donor who received a COVID-19 vaccine.

J is TRBJ2-2 and V is TRBV7-9, with D perhaps matching TRBD1 (5 bases). Germline V gives CDR1 SEHNR, CDR2 FQNEAQ (reference sequence). CDR3 size: 17 residues. V was cut by 3 bases and J by 5 bases, with 19 bases left in between. CDR3 residues: CASSLGLGLRSTGELFF. CDR3 DNA: TGTGCCAGCAGCTTGGGATTGGGGCTGCGAAGTACCGGGGAGCTGTTTTTT.

The chain joins TRBV10-3 to TRBJ1-2; no firm D call. V gave up 10 bases and J gave up 4 bases, with 13 bases separating them. Germline V gives CDR1 ENHRY, CDR2 SYGVKD. The CDR3 has 12 amino acids. The CDR3 DNA sequence: TGTGCCACTGACTCAGCGGGCTATGGCTACACCTTC. This encodes CATDSAGYGYTF.

This clone appeared a few times. The rearrangement joins TRBV9 to TRBJ1-5; D is perhaps TRBD1 (5 bases). V was pared by 4 bases and J by 0 bases, with 17 bases between. CDR3 length: 17 amino acids. CDR1 is SGDLS, CDR2 YYNGEE, per germline. CDR3 loop: CASSPTDSLYSNQPQHF. As DNA, the CDR3 is TGTGCCAGCAGCCCCACAGACAGCCTCTATAGCAATCAGCCCCAGCATTTT.

In this sample, this clone turned up a few times. The genes are TRBV5-6 and TRBJ1-1, with unresolved D. The germline V and J ends were trimmed by 4 bases and 1 base, with 11 bases remaining between them. The CDR3 covers 14 residues. In germline, CDR1 is SGHDT, CDR2 YYEEEE. The CDR3 sequence: CASSRYQTNTEAFF. CDR3 sequence (DNA): TGTGCCAGCAGCCGCTATCAGACGAACACTGAAGCTTTCTTT.

This clone was found once. V gene TRBV6-5 combines with J gene TRBJ1-5; 8 bases are shared with TRBD1. V shed 6 bases and J 9 bases; nucleotides not matched to a gene: 7. Germline V CDR1 and CDR2: MNHEY, SVGAGI. CDR3 size: 13 residues. CDR3 loop: CASSPPGQGPQHF. The DNA for the CDR3 is TGTGCCAGCAGCCCACCCGGACAGGGGCCCCAGCATTTT.

The chain employs TRBV5-6 and TRBJ1-1; D unclear. V was cut by 0 bases and J by 0 bases, with 6 bases left in between. The CDR3 loop spans 14 amino acids. Germline V gene data show CDR1 as SGHDT and CDR2 as YYEEEE. CDR3 loop: CASSLDRLNTEAFF. For the CDR3, the DNA is TGTGCCAGCAGCTTGGACCGACTGAACACTGAAGCTTTCTTT.

This rearrangement joins TRBV2 to TRBJ1-6; D is undetermined. In germline, CDR1 is SNHLY, CDR2 FYNNEI. With 11 bases removed from V and 7 bases from J, the gap between germline ends came to 15 bases. This CDR3 is 13 amino acids long. CDR3 sequence: CARDGVSNSPLHF. CDR3 nucleotide sequence: TGTGCCCGAGACGGCGTTTCGAATTCACCCCTCCACTTT.

J is TRBJ2-6 and V is TRBV5-1; tentatively, D is TRBD2 (6 bases). Deletions cut 7 bases from V and 0 bases from J, with 26 bases between. CDR3 length equals 20 residues. The germline V gene encodes CDR1 SGHRS and CDR2 YFSETQ. The CDR3 region has the DNA TGCGCCAGCGACAAGGAGCTTTACCGGGACTGGAGCTCTGGGGCCAACGTCCTGACTTTC. Translated, it gives CASDKELYRDWSSGANVLTF.

This chain connects TRBV19 to TRBJ2-5; a possible D gene is TRBD2 (6 bases). CDR1 and CDR2 (germline): LNHDA, SQIVND (reference sequence). The CDR3 totals 16 residues. Trimming stripped 5 bases from V and 1 base from J, with 17 bases between. The DNA of the CDR3 is TGTGCCAGTAGTCGGCCCTCATCGACTAGCCAAGAGACCCAGTACTTC. This codes for CASSRPSSTSQETQYF.

The chain recombines TRBV24-1 with TRBJ2-5; D gene ambiguous. CDR1 KGHDR and CDR2 SFDVKD come from the germline V gene. Trimming pared 4 bases from V and 5 bases from J, leaving 10 bases between. The CDR3 extends over 13 amino acids. The chain's CDR3 is CATSDPPSETQYF. Here the CDR3 DNA reads TGTGCCACCAGTGACCCTCCCAGCGAGACCCAGTACTTC.

The chain is built from TRBV4-1 and TRBJ2-3, with D possibly being TRBD2 (6 bases). CDR1 MGHRA and CDR2 YSYEKL come from the germline V gene. This CDR3 is 14 amino acids long. Trimming removed 3 bases at V and 9 bases at J, with 16 bases between. The CDR3 nucleotides are TGCGCCAGCAGCCATGTCGGGACTTCAGGCACGCAGTATTTT. Protein product: CASSHVGTSGTQYF.

This chain uses TRBV5-1 with TRBJ1-1; no clear D. The CDR3 totals 14 residues. Germline assignment: CDR1 SGHRS and CDR2 YFSETQ. Trimming shortened V by 1 base and J by 1 base, and 8 bases separated the two germline ends. CDR3 sequence reads: CASSLIQGNTEAFF. Written as DNA, the CDR3 is TGCGCCAGCAGCTTGATACAAGGGAACACTGAAGCTTTCTTT.

The rearrangement uses TRBV5-8 and TRBJ2-3; 9 bases agree with TRBD2. CDR1 and CDR2 (germline): SGHTS, YDEGEE. The CDR3 has 17 amino acids. Trimming removed 1 base from V and 3 bases from J; junction bases left unmatched: 9. DNA for the CDR3: TGTGCCAGCAGCTTGTTGTCCCTAGCGGGGCCTACAGATACGCAGTATTTT. This encodes CASSLLSLAGPTDTQYF.

This rearrangement joins TRBV10-3 to TRBJ2-2, with TRBD1 identical over 9 bases. Germline V gene sequence: CDR1 ENHRY, CDR2 SYGVKD. J lost 6 bases, V lost 5 bases, and 7 bases had no gene match. The CDR3 spans 15 residues. The DNA for the CDR3 is TGTGCCATCAGTCCGGGACAGGGTTTATCCGGGGAGCTGTTTTTT. Protein: CAISPGQGLSGELFF.

This rearrangement joins TRBV19 to TRBJ2-2, with 7 positions matching TRBD1. Looked up from germline, CDR1 is LNHDA and CDR2 is SQIVND (reference sequence). V shed 3 bases, J shed 2 bases, and the junction held 3 bases outside the gene matches. This CDR3 comprises 15 residues. The CDR3 DNA follows: TGTGCCAGTAGTATGGGGACAGTTAACACCGGGGAGCTGTTTTTT. Residues: CASSMGTVNTGELFF. Using reference TRBV19 and TRBJ2-2 for the parts outside the CDR3, the full variable domain is DGGITQSPKYLFRKEGQNVTLSCEQNLNHDAMYWYRQDPGQGLRLIYYSQIVNDFQKGDIAEGYSVSREKKESFPLTVTSAQKNPTAFYLCASSMGTVNTGELFFGEGSRLTVL.

This chain connects TRBV6-2 or TRBV6-3 to TRBJ2-3; 8 bases align to TRBD1. J was trimmed by 4 bases and V by 2 bases; bases with no gene match: 5. CDR1 and CDR2 from the germline V gene are MNHEY and SVGEGT. The CDR3 sequence is 15 residues long. DNA for the CDR3: TGTGCCAGCAGTTACGGACAGGGTCCCCCAGATACGCAGTATTTT. Its protein is CASSYGQGPPDTQYF.

The chain joins TRBV18 to TRBJ1-4; possibly TRBD1 for D (5 bases). V was cut by 2 bases and J by 4 bases, with 5 bases left in between. Germline V CDR1 and CDR2: KGHSH, LQKENI. This CDR3 spans 13 amino acids. The CDR3 reads CASSPGGNEKLFF. CDR3 nucleotides: TGTGCCAGCTCACCAGGGGGTAATGAAAAACTGTTTTTT.

The CDR3 loop is CASSQIAGGPETQYF. The CDR3 nucleotides are TGTGCCAGCAGCCAGATAGCTGGGGGTCCCGAGACCCAGTACTTC. The rearrangement joins TRBV3-1 (or the pseudogene TRBV3-2) to TRBJ2-5; D is possibly TRBD1 or TRBD2 (5 bases each). This CDR3 is built from 15 residues. Germline CDR1 reads LGHDT; CDR2 reads YNNKEL (reference sequence). V was pared by 3 bases and J by 5 bases, with 16 bases between.

This clone came up a few times. J is TRBJ1-1 and V is TRBV6-5; the D gene is possibly TRBD1 (6 bases). The length of the CDR3 is 12 residues. From germline, CDR1 is MNHEY and CDR2 SVGAGI. Deletions cut 7 bases from V and 5 bases from J, with 11 bases between. Here the CDR3 reads CASTKGDTEAFF. Written as DNA, the CDR3 is TGTGCCAGCACTAAGGGGGATACTGAAGCTTTCTTT.